Presented here are 15 T cell receptor beta chains from one specimen sequenced in a study of cytomegalovirus exposure and HLA in healthy donors. The primer mix had 60 Vbeta and 13 Jbeta primers. The table came from immunoSEQ multiplex PCR; TCRdb's copy has only in-frame clones and leaves some out. Among over 80,000 clones listed, 70% to 75% were seen once. Sequencing input: PBMCs. These TCRs come from a woman aged 18-29 years in good health and CMV-seropositive.

This clone has a handful of counts. This chain connects TRBV6-1 to TRBJ2-3; 13 bases fit TRBD2. This CDR3 has 16 residues. V lost 3 bases, J lost 4 bases, and 4 bases stayed unmatched. Germline lookup yields CDR1 MNHNS and CDR2 SASEGT. The CDR3 loop reads CASSETSGRLADTQYF. The CDR3 DNA reads as TGTGCCAGCAGTGAGACTAGCGGGAGGCTCGCAGATACGCAGTATTTT.

The chain has TRBV11-1 and TRBJ2-2, with 14 bases lining up with TRBD2. With V trimmed by 5 bases and J by 7 bases, 6 bases remained unmatched. The CDR3 is 16 amino acids. Germline-derived CDR1 and CDR2 are SGHAT and FQDESV (reference sequence). CDR3: CASSLGLAGVGGELFF. The DNA for the CDR3 is TGTGCCAGCAGCCTGGGACTAGCGGGAGTAGGCGGGGAGCTGTTTTTT.

The chain carries TRBV5-1 and TRBJ1-5, with a weak D call TRBD1 (5 bases). The V end was cut by 0 bases, the J end by 6 bases, with 13 bases between. The CDR3 has 15 amino acids. CDR1 and CDR2 from the germline V gene are SGHRS and YFSETQ. The CDR3 region has the DNA TGCGCCAGCAGCTTGGGGACAATTCCTCCTCAGCCCCAGCATTTT. Its protein is CASSLGTIPPQPQHF.

Written as DNA, the CDR3 is TGTGCCAGCAGTGAGATCATGGGGGGGTATGAAAAACTGTTTTTT. The encoded protein is CASSEIMGGYEKLFF. V gene TRBV2 combines with J gene TRBJ1-4; D might be TRBD1 (5 bases). Trimming stripped 3 bases from V and 6 bases from J, with 14 bases between. The CDR3 runs 15 residues. Germline V gene sequence: CDR1 SNHLY, CDR2 FYNNEI.

This sequence joins TRBV7-2 and TRBJ1-1, with D unresolved. The CDR3 contains 13 residues. Trimming removed 0 bases from V and 1 base from J, with 3 bases in between. Looked up from germline, CDR1 is SGHTA and CDR2 is FQGNSA. The CDR3 is CASSLAGNTEAFF. The CDR3 coding sequence is TGTGCCAGCAGCTTAGCCGGGAACACTGAAGCTTTCTTT. Supplemented by reference TRBV7-2 and TRBJ1-1, the full variable domain reads GAGVSQSPSNKVTEKGKDVELRCDPISGHTALYWYRQSLGQGLEFLIYFQGNSAPDKSGLPSDRFSAERTGGSVSTLTIQRTQQEDSAVYLCASSLAGNTEAFFGQGTRLTVV.

This clone is a singleton in its sample. This rearrangement joins TRBV4-2 to TRBJ2-3, with 10 bases lining up with TRBD2. Germline V gene lookup returns CDR1 LGHNA and CDR2 YNFKEQ. The CDR3 sequence is 15 residues long. J was trimmed by 5 bases and V by 2 bases; bases with no gene match: 4. The CDR3 here is CASSQKRGGGDTQYF. For the CDR3, the DNA is TGTGCCAGCAGCCAAAAGCGGGGGGGCGGAGATACGCAGTATTTT.

This chain joins TRBV5-4 and TRBJ2-5, with 7 bases aligning to TRBD2. Matching the DNA end better, TRBJ2-7 makes the J call doubtful. In germline, CDR1 is SGHNT, CDR2 YYREEE (reference sequence). This CDR3 comprises 14 residues. The CDR3: CASSSSGAFYEQYF. DNA of the CDR3: TGTGCCAGCAGTTCAAGCGGGGCGTTCTACGAGCAGTACTTC.

This clone was found a few times. The chain combines TRBV15 with TRBJ2-2; D may be TRBD1 (6 bases). Looked up from germline, CDR1 is LNHNV and CDR2 is YYDKDF (reference sequence). This CDR3 region has 15 residues. V lost 1 base, J lost 0 bases, and 6 bases lay in between. This chain's CDR3 is CATSRGDTNTGELFF. DNA of the CDR3: TGTGCCACCAGCAGAGGGGACACGAACACCGGGGAGCTGTTTTTT.

The chain joins TRBV14 to TRBJ1-2; D might be TRBD1 (5 bases). Germline CDR1 is SGHDN and CDR2 is FVKESK. Trimming stripped 3 bases from V and 6 bases from J, with 20 bases between. This CDR3 region has 16 residues. The CDR3 protein is CASSHPPGGGYHGYTF. For the CDR3, the DNA is TGTGCCAGCAGCCATCCCCCCGGGGGGGGGTACCATGGCTACACCTTC.

V usage is TRBV4-1 and J usage is TRBJ1-5, with a weak D call TRBD1 (6 bases). V was clipped by 0 bases and J by 7 bases, with 7 bases between them. Germline-derived CDR1 and CDR2 are MGHRA and YSYEKL. The CDR3 has 13 amino acids. CDR3 region: CASSQEGQQPQHF. The CDR3 nucleotides read TGCGCCAGCAGCCAAGAAGGACAGCAGCCCCAGCATTTT.

This clone was counted a few times. The V call is TRBV4-1, the J call TRBJ1-3; 11 bases fit TRBD1. Trimming at V came to 0 bases and at J to 4 bases, leaving 8 bases not matched to a gene. Germline V gene data show CDR1 as MGHRA and CDR2 as YSYEKL. CDR3 size: 18 residues. CDR3 sequence (DNA): TGCGCCAGCAGCCAAGAGTTTGGACAGGGGGCGGAAGGAAACACCATATATTTT. Its translation is CASSQEFGQGAEGNTIYF.

The chain joins TRBV4-3 to TRBJ2-3, with 7 bases aligning to TRBD2. V shed 1 base and J 0 bases; nucleotides not matched to a gene: 10. The germline V gene encodes CDR1 LGHNA and CDR2 YSLEER. The CDR3 extends over 18 amino acids. As DNA, the CDR3 is TGCGCCAGCAGCCAAGTGGGTCTAACAGCGGGAAGCACAGATACGCAGTATTTT. Translating gives CASSQVGLTAGSTDTQYF.

This CDR3 reads CASSRPGAGELFF. CDR3 nucleotides: TGTGCCAGCAGCCGCCCGGGAGCCGGGGAGCTGTTTTTT. V usage is TRBV11-3 and J usage is TRBJ2-2; perhaps TRBD2 as D (6 bases). The CDR3 covers 13 residues. V gave up 5 bases and J gave up 6 bases, with 10 bases separating them. CDR1 and CDR2 from the germline V gene are SGHNT and YENEEA.

The rearrangement joins TRBV6-6 to TRBJ2-1, with 7 bases lining up with TRBD2. Germline V gene data show CDR1 as MNHNY and CDR2 as SVGAGI (reference sequence). The CDR3 has 12 amino acids. With V trimmed by 0 bases and J by 15 bases, 5 bases remained unmatched. This CDR3 reads CASSYSGLQAFF. The CDR3, as DNA: TGTGCCAGCAGTTACTCGGGACTACAAGCGTTCTTC.

V and J are TRBV14 and TRBJ2-7; no clear D gene. Germline CDR1 reads SGHDN; CDR2 reads FVKESK. V was trimmed by 2 bases and J by 1 base, leaving 3 bases between them. This CDR3 comprises 12 residues. CDR3 protein: CASSQSSYEQYF. The CDR3 DNA reads TGTGCCAGCAGCCAATCATCCTACGAGCAGTACTTC.